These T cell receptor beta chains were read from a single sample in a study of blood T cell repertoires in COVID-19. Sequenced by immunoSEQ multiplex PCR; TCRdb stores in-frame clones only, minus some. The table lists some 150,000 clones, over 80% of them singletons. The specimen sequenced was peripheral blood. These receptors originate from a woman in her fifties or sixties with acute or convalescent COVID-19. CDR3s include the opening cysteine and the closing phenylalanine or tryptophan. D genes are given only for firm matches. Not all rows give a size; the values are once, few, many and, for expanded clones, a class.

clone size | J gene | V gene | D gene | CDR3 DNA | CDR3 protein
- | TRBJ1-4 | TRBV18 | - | TGTGCCAGCTCACCCCGAGGTGATAATGAAAAACTGTTTTTT | CASSPRGDNEKLFF
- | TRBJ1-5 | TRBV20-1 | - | TGCAGTGCTAGTTCCCCCATGGGAGCCATTAGCAATCAGCCCCAGCATTTT | CSASSPMGAISNQPQHF
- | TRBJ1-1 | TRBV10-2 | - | TGCGCCAGCAGGCGGGGGGAGGCTGAAGCTTTCTTT | CASRRGEAEAFF
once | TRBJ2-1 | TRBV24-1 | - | TGTGCCACCAGTGATTTGGATAGGGGGGGCCCTTGTTATGAGCAGTTCTTC | CATSDLDRGGPCYEQFF
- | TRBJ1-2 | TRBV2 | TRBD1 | TGTGCCAGCAGCGAGAACCGGGACAGATCTGGCTACACCTTC | CASSENRDRSGYTF
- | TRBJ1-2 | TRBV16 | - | TGTGCCAGCAGCCAATTAAGGGAGGATGGCTACACCTTC | CASSQLREDGYTF
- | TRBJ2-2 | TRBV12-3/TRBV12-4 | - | TGTGCCAGCAGACTCTACACCGGGGAGCTGTTTTTT | CASRLYTGELFF
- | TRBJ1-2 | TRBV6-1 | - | TGTGCCAGCAGTGGGCCCAACAGGTCCCCACGAAACTATGGCTACACCTTC | CASSGPNRSPRNYGYTF
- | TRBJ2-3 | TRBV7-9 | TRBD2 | TGTGCCAGCAGCTTGGTCCTAGCGGGAGGGCCGGATACGCAGTATTTT | CASSLVLAGGPDTQYF
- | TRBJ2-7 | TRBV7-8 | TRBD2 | TGTGCCAGCAGCTCCTGGGTGATAAGCGGGGCACTTTCCTACGAGCAGTACTTC | CASSSWVISGALSYEQYF
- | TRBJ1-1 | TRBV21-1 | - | TGTGCCAGCAGCAAAGTAATTTGCGGACTGTGTGAAGCTTTCTTT | CASSKVICGLCEAFF
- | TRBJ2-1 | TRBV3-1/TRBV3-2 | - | TGTGCCAGCAGCCAAGAGGGCCTCGGGAACTCCTACAATGAGCAGTTCTTC | CASSQEGLGNSYNEQFF
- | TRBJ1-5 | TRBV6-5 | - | TGTGCCAGCAGTTCAGGGAATCCCAATCAGCCCCAGCATTTT | CASSSGNPNQPQHF
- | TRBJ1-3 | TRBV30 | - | TGTGCCTGGAGTGCCCAGGGTACTGGAAACACCATATATTTT | CAWSAQGTGNTIYF
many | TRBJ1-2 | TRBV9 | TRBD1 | TGTGCCAGCAGCGTAGGTGCTGGGACAGTCTATGGCTACACCTTC | CASSVGAGTVYGYTF
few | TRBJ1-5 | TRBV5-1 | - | TGCGCCAGCAGCTTGGGCGGGGATAGCAATCAGCCCCAGCATTTT | CASSLGGDSNQPQHF
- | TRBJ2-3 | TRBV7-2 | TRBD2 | TGTGCCAGCAGCTCCGCGGGGGGGGCGGATACGCAGTATTTT | CASSSAGGADTQYF
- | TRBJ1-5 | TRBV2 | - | TGTGCCAGCAGTGGCGTAGTTAGCAATCAGCCCCAGCATTTT | CASSGVVSNQPQHF
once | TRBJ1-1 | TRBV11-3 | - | TGTGCCAGCAGTTCTGAGGGCAGGGAAGCTTTCTTT | CASSSEGREAFF
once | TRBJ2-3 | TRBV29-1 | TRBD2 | TGCAGCGTTGGACTAGCGGGGGGGCTGGACACAGATACGCAGTATTTT | CSVGLAGGLDTDTQYF
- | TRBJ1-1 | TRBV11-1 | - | TGTGCCAGCAGCCTCTTGGGTGAGGTCACTGAAGCTTTCTTT | CASSLLGEVTEAFF
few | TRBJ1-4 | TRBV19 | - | TGTGCCAGTAGTACCCCGGGCAGGGCGCCTAATGAAAAACTGTTTTTT | CASSTPGRAPNEKLFF
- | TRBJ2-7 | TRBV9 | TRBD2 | TGTGCCAGCAGCGTACGGGCTAGCGGGGGGGCAGATGAGCAGTACTTC | CASSVRASGGADEQYF
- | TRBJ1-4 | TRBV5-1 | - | TGCGCCAGCAGCTCGAATGGGGGGATTAATGAAAAACTGTTTTTT | CASSSNGGINEKLFF
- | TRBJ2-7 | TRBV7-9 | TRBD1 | TGTGCCAGCAGCCTCCGGGACAGGGGGCACGAGCAGTACTTC | CASSLRDRGHEQYF
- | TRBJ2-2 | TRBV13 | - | TGTGCCAGCAGCTTACGTGGGGGCTGGACCGGGGAGCTGTTTTTT | CASSLRGGWTGELFF
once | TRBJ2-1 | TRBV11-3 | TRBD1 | TGTGCCAGCAGCTCGGAGGGACAGGAAGGATACAATGAGCAGTTCTTC | CASSSEGQEGYNEQFF
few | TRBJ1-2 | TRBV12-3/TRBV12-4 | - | TGTGCCAGCAGTTTTGGCAAAAACTATGGCTACACCTTC | CASSFGKNYGYTF
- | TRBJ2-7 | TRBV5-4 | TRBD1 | TGTGCCAGCAGCAAGGGCTTCGGACAGGGCACCCACGAGCAGTACTTC | CASSKGFGQGTHEQYF
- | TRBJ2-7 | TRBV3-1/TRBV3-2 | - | TGTGCCAGCAGCCAAACCCAGACTAGTTTCCGCGAGCAGTACTTC | CASSQTQTSFREQYF
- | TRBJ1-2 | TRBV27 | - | TGTGCCAGCAGTTCTGACACAGCTGATGGCTACACCTTC | CASSSDTADGYTF
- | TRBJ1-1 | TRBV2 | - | TGTGCCAGCAGCTCCGGGCCTCAGGGGACCACTGAAGCTTTCTTT | CASSSGPQGTTEAFF
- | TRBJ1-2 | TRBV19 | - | TGTGCCAGTAGTATTATGGACAGCTTCCGTGGGGGTTATGGCTACACCTTC | CASSIMDSFRGGYGYTF
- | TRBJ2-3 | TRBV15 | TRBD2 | TGTGCCACCAGCAAGGCGGTTCGAGGGGCTCGGGGGGAAGATACGCAGTATTTT | CATSKAVRGARGEDTQYF
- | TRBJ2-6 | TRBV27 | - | TGTGCCAGCAGGCCCGACAGGGGACTAACTGGGGCCAACGTCCTGACTTTC | CASRPDRGLTGANVLTF
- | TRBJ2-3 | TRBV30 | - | TGTGCCTGGAGTCGGCTAGCCGGAGATACGCAGTATTTT | CAWSRLAGDTQYF
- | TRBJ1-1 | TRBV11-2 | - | TGTGCCAGCAGCCTCGACTATACTGAAGCTTTCTTT | CASSLDYTEAFF
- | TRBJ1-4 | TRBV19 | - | TGTGCCAGTAGTATCGCTAGGGGATTTAATGAAAAACTGTTTTTT | CASSIARGFNEKLFF
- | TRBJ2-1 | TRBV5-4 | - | TGTGCCAGCGCTGGGGCCCCTAGCTCCTACAATGAGCAGTTCTTC | CASAGAPSSYNEQFF